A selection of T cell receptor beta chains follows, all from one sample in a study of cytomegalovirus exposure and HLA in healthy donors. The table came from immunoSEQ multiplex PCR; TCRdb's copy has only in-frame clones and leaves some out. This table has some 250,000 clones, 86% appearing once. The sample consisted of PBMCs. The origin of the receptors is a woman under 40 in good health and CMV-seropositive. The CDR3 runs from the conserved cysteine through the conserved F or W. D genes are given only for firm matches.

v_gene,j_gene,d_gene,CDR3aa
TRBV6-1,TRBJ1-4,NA,CASSESRLREKLFF
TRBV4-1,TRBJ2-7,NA,CASSQDGVYEQYF
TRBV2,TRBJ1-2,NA,CASSPEGGEGYTF
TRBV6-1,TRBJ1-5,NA,CASRRIGGEDQPQHF
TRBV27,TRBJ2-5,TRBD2,CASSVTSGSETQYF
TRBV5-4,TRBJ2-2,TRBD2,CASSLPSGVKGSNTGELFF
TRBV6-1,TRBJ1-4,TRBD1,CASRDRGEEKLFF
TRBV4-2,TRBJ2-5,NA,CASSQDGLTQYF
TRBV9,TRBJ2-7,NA,CASSVGAEISYEQYF
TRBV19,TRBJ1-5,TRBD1,CASSGTGAQPQHF
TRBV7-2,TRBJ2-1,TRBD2,CASSQDSGLALYEQFF
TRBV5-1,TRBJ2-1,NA,CATATSLGYNEQFF
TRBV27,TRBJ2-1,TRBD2,CASHTSGTYNEQFF
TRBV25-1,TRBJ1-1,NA,CASSDRSGATEAFF
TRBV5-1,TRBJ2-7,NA,CASSPDRLFTYEQYF
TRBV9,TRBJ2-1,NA,CASSVGATSYNEQFF
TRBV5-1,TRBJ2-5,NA,CASSSSWPGEETQYF
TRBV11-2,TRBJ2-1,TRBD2,CASSSSSGSYNEQFF
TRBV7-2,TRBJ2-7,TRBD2,CASSPTSGSSYEQYF
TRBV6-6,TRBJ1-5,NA,CASRGWANQPQHF
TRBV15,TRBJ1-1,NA,CATSERNTEAFF